Sequencing of this T cell receptor beta chain was carried out in a study of T cell responses to AZD1222 COVID-19 vaccine. The CDR3 is 15 amino acids. Germline trimming cut 5 bases from V and 1 base from J; bases unmatched to any gene: 9. Here immunoSEQ multiplex PCR was the method, and the copy in TCRdb shows in-frame clones only, minus some. The sample includes around 180,000 clones, around 90% of them seen just once. The rearrangement links TRBV5-3 to TRBJ2-7, with 7 nucleotides matching TRBD1. TRBV5-3 is filed as an ORF, its function uncertain. Material: peripheral blood, obtained on day 0 of AZD1222 vaccination. This clonotype was sampled from an adult in good health. CDR3 coding DNA: TGTGCCAGAAGTCAAGGACAGGTAAGGTCCTACGAGCAGTACTTC. This gives the protein CARSQGQVRSYEQYF.